The entry that follows covers one TCR beta chain sequence. These data are taken from a study of blood T cell repertoires in COVID-19. Across the study: The United States, Italy and Spain provided the acute and convalescent COVID-19 samples. Sample material is recorded as cDNA or gDNA derived from T cells, B-cell-depleted T cells, or PBMCs.

Donors were grouped by their self-reported clinical history. In the source study's methods: Researchers report that nucleated cell counts were estimated from reference gene primer amplification. The assay was immunoSEQ multiplex PCR, and TCRdb's table has in-frame clones only and misses some. V, J and clone size are taken as reported in that table, and D and trimming were inferred from the DNA itself. This table holds fewer than 250,000 clones, about 86% found once. The CDR3 length is 14 residues. The V gene's germline CDR1 is LNHDA and CDR2 SQIVND (reference sequence). V shed 5 bases and J 7 bases; nucleotides not matched to a gene: 7.

The sequence derives from a woman aged 50 to 60 with acute COVID-19. This chain connects TRBV19 to TRBJ2-7, with TRBD2 matching over 11 bases. Sequencing was done on a sample of PBMCs or T cells enriched from blood (not recorded which). CDR3 coding DNA: TGTGCCAGTAGTCCCGGGACTAGCGGCTGGGAGCAGTACTTC. Protein sequence: CASSPGTSGWEQYF.